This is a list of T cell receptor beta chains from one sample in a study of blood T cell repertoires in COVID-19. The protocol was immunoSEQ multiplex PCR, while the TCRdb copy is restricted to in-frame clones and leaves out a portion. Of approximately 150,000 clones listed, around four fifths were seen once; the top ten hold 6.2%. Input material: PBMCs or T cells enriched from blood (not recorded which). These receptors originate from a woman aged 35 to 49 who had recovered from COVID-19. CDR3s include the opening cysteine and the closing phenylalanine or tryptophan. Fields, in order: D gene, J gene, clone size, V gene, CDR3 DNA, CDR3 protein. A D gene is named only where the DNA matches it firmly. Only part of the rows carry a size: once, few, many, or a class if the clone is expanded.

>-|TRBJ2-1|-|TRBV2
TGTGCCAGCAGCAAACTAGGCAATGAGCAGTTCTTC
CASSKLGNEQFF
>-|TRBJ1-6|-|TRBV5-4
TGTGCCAGCAGCGCCCGGCAGGGTGGCTCCTATAATTCACCCCTCCACTTT
CASSARQGGSYNSPLHF
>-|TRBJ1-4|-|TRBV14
TGTGCCAGCAGCCCATTTACAGGGTACGAGGCAACTAATGAAAAACTGTTTTTT
CASSPFTGYEATNEKLFF
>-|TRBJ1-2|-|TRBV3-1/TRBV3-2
TGTGCCAGCAGCCAAGGCAAGAGGTATGGCTACACCTTC
CASSQGKRYGYTF
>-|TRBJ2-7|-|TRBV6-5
TGTGCCAGCAGCCCCGTTGGAGGGTTAGAGTACTTC
CASSPVGGLEYF
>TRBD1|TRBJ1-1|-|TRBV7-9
TGTGCCAGCAGCTTAGACAGGGGGCTGGAAGCTTTCTTT
CASSLDRGLEAFF
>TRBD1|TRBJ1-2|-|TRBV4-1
TGCGCCAGCAGCCAAGATCCGGGGACAGGGGGCCACTATGGCTACACCTTC
CASSQDPGTGGHYGYTF
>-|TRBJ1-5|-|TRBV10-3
TGTGCCATCAGTGAGTCTCGGGATAGCAATCAGCCCCAGCATTTT
CAISESRDSNQPQHF
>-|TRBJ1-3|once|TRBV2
TGTGCCAGCCGTCGGCGGGGGGCTGGAAACACCATATATTTT
CASRRRGAGNTIYF
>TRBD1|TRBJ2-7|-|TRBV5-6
TGTGCCAGCAGCCCCGGGGGGACAGGGGTACACGAGCAGTACTTC
CASSPGGTGVHEQYF
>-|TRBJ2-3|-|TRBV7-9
TGTGCCGGCATCGCCCAGGGGGGAGCATCTCGCACAGATACGCAGTATTTT
CAGIAQGGASRTDTQYF
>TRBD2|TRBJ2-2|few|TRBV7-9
TGTGCCAGCAGCTGGGAAGCGGGGGAGGAGACCGGGGAGCTGTTTTTT
CASSWEAGEETGELFF
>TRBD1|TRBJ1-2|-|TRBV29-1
TGCAGCGTTGAAGGGGACAGGGCTGGCTACACCTTC
CSVEGDRAGYTF